The rows below give T cell receptor beta chains drawn from one sample of a study of ipilimumab plus nivolumab after autologous stem cell transplantation. Only in-frame clones appear in the TCRdb table, and some are missing; sequencing was by immunoSEQ multiplex PCR. The sample shows 7,500 to 10,000 clones, about 72% of them seen only once. Material: PBMCs, obtained in a trial of ipilimumab plus nivolumab as post-transplant consolidation. All receptors derive from a female donor with multiple myeloma. The CDR3 runs from the conserved cysteine through the conserved F or W. A D gene is named only where the DNA matches it firmly. The size field is filled for only some rows; it gives once, few, many or a size class.

j_call d_call clone_size v_call cdr3_aa cdr3_nt
TRBJ1-4 - - TRBV5-6 CASSLYGTATNEKLFF TGTGCCAGCAGCTTGTATGGGACCGCAACTAATGAAAAACTGTTTTTT
TRBJ1-5 TRBD1 - TRBV10-2 CASSYGTGPNQPQHF TGCGCCAGCAGTTACGGGACAGGGCCCAATCAGCCCCAGCATTTT
TRBJ1-4 TRBD1 - TRBV28 CASSLNRGLYEKLFF TGTGCCAGCAGTCTAAACAGGGGGCTGTATGAAAAACTGTTTTTT
TRBJ1-2 - - TRBV7-2 CASSLRDGANYGYTF TGTGCCAGCAGCTTACGGGACGGAGCTAACTATGGCTACACCTTC
TRBJ2-3 TRBD2 - TRBV7-9 CASSLGTSGTDTQYF TGTGCCAGCAGCTTAGGGACTAGCGGCACAGATACGCAGTATTTT
TRBJ1-2 - - TRBV7-3 CASSLMSSDNYGYTF TGTGCCAGCAGCTTAATGAGTTCGGACAACTATGGCTACACCTTC
TRBJ2-5 TRBD2 - TRBV2 CASSEEGGETQYF TGTGCCAGCAGTGAGGAGGGAGGGGAGACCCAGTACTTC
TRBJ2-3 TRBD1 - TRBV27 CASSTIQGAGTDTQYF TGTGCCAGCAGTACAATCCAGGGGGCTGGCACAGATACGCAGTATTTT
TRBJ1-5 TRBD1 once TRBV5-1 CASSWTGRSNQPQHF TGCGCCAGCAGCTGGACAGGGCGCAGCAATCAGCCCCAGCATTTT
TRBJ2-3 TRBD2 - TRBV11-1 CASSPLTSGLGDTQYF TGTGCCAGCAGCCCGTTGACTAGCGGGCTAGGGGATACGCAGTATTTT
TRBJ1-2 - large TRBV28 CASSLEYDGYTF TGTGCCAGCAGTCTGGAATACGATGGCTACACCTTC
TRBJ1-5 TRBD1 - TRBV5-1 CASSPGTEDQPQHF TGCGCCAGCAGCCCCGGGACAGAGGATCAGCCCCAGCATTTT
TRBJ1-4 - - TRBV5-4 CASSLTGLSTVF TGTGCCAGCAGCCTGACAGGTTTGAGTACTGTTTTT
TRBJ1-2 - - TRBV19 CASSTPSGWGYGYTF TGTGCCAGTAGTACACCTAGTGGCTGGGGCTATGGCTACACCTTC
TRBJ1-4 - medium-sized TRBV9 CASSPRGDGEKLFF TGTGCCAGCAGCCCAAGGGGAGATGGTGAAAAACTGTTTTTT
TRBJ2-7 TRBD1 few TRBV23-1 CASSQSSRQGFYEQYF TGCGCCAGCAGTCAATCGTCGAGACAGGGTTTCTACGAGCAGTACTTC
TRBJ1-2 - - TRBV2 CATKGGVRGYTF TGTGCCACCAAGGGGGGGGTCCGTGGCTACACCTTC
TRBJ2-3 - - TRBV28 CASSIGPNLDTQYF TGTGCCAGCTCGATCGGGCCCAACCTAGATACGCAGTATTTT
TRBJ1-4 TRBD1 - TRBV2 CASIRDSSNEKLFF TGTGCCAGCATAAGGGACAGCAGTAATGAAAAACTGTTTTTT
TRBJ1-1 - - TRBV21-1 CASSTIRTEAFF TGTGCCAGCAGTACAATTCGCACTGAAGCTTTCTTT
TRBJ2-7 - - TRBV7-8 CASSLASENEQYF TGTGCCAGCAGCTTGGCCTCGGAAAACGAGCAGTACTTC
TRBJ2-5 - - TRBV7-9 CASSPSGYQETQYF TGTGCCAGCAGCCCTTCGGGGTACCAAGAGACCCAGTACTTC
TRBJ2-7 - - TRBV7-8 CASSSRTGDSEQYF TGTGCCAGCAGCTCCCGGACTGGGGATAGCGAGCAGTACTTC
TRBJ1-4 TRBD1 few TRBV5-6 CASSLSNRGQGEKLFF TGTGCCAGCAGCTTGTCGAACAGGGGGCAAGGTGAAAAACTGTTTTTT
TRBJ2-7 TRBD2 - TRBV5-4 CASSHRTSSKDEQYF TGCGCCAGCAGCCACCGGACTAGCTCTAAGGACGAGCAGTACTTC
TRBJ2-3 - once TRBV5-4 CASSSSLGPDTQYF TGTGCCAGCAGCTCAAGCTTGGGTCCAGATACGCAGTATTTT
TRBJ2-6 TRBD1 - TRBV5-6 CASSPGTEVLLANVLTF TGTGCCAGCAGCCCCGGGACAGAAGTTCTCTTAGCCAACGTCCTGACTTTC
TRBJ2-7 - few TRBV6-1 CASSEFRDGPYEQYF TGTGCCAGCAGTGAATTCCGGGACGGACCCTACGAGCAGTACTTC
TRBJ1-2 - - TRBV6-6 CASRDMGAAGGYTF TGTGCCAGCAGGGATATGGGTGCCGCCGGTGGCTACACCTTC
TRBJ2-7 TRBD2 - TRBV7-9 CASSLVLAVAEQYF TGTGCCAGCAGCTTAGTGCTAGCGGTGGCCGAGCAGTACTTC
TRBJ2-7 TRBD1 few TRBV19 CASSIGDQGATYEQYF TGTGCCAGTAGTATAGGGGACCAGGGGGCCACCTACGAGCAGTACTTC
TRBJ2-7 - - TRBV27 CASSFSTYHEQYF TGTGCCAGCAGTTTTTCGACCTACCACGAGCAGTACTTC
TRBJ1-3 - - TRBV6-5 CASRIGLNSGNTIYF TGTGCCAGCAGAATTGGACTCAACTCTGGAAACACCATATATTTT
TRBJ2-3 - - TRBV28 CASRIGQNTDTQYF TGTGCCAGCAGAATCGGACAGAACACAGATACGCAGTATTTT
TRBJ2-7 - - TRBV7-9 CASSDPVGSYEQYF TGTGCCAGCAGCGACCCGGTGGGGTCCTACGAGCAGTACTTC
TRBJ2-1 TRBD2 - TRBV10-2 CASSGHTSGEQFF TGCGCCAGCAGTGGACACACTAGCGGGGAGCAGTTCTTC
TRBJ1-5 - - TRBV2 CASSVLAGPNQPQHF TGTGCCAGCAGTGTCCTTGCAGGCCCCAATCAGCCCCAGCATTTT
TRBJ1-1 - - TRBV28 CASSLYAGENTEAFF TGTGCCAGCAGCCTTTATGCCGGAGAGAACACTGAAGCTTTCTTT
TRBJ2-1 - - TRBV6-1 CASSETLGAGANEQFF TGTGCCAGCAGTGAAACGTTGGGGGCGGGAGCCAATGAGCAGTTCTTC
TRBJ1-2 - few TRBV2 CASSEGTNYGYTF TGTGCCAGCAGTGAAGGGACTAACTATGGCTACACCTTC
TRBJ2-2 - few TRBV7-3 CASSLEEETGELFF TGTGCCAGCAGCTTAGAGGAGGAAACCGGGGAGCTGTTTTTT
TRBJ2-1 - - TRBV9 CASSVELGYNEQFF TGTGCCAGCAGCGTAGAACTAGGTTACAATGAGCAGTTCTTC
TRBJ2-1 - few TRBV13 CASSLVGRGNEQFF TGTGCCAGCAGCTTAGTGGGGAGAGGGAATGAGCAGTTCTTC